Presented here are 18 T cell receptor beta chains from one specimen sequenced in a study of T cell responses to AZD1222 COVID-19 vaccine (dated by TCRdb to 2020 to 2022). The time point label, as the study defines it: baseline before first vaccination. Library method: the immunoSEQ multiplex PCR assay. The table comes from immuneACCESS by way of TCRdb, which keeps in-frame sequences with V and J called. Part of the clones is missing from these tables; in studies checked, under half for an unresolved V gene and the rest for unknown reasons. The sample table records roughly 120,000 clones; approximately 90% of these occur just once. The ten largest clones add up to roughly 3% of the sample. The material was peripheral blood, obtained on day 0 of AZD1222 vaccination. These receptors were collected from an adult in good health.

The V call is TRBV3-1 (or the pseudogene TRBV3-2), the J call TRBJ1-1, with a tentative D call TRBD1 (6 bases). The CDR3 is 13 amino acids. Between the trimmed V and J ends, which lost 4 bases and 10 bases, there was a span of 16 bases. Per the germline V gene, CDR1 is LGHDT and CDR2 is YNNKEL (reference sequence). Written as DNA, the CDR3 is TGTGCCAGCAGCCCCCCGACAGGTCTGGTAGCTTTCTTT. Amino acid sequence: CASSPPTGLVAFF.

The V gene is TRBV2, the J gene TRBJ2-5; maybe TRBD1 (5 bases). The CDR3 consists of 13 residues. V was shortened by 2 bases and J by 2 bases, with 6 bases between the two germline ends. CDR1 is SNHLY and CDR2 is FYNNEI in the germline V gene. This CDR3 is CASSENRQETQYF. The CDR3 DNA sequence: TGTGCCAGCAGTGAAAACAGGCAAGAGACCCAGTACTTC.

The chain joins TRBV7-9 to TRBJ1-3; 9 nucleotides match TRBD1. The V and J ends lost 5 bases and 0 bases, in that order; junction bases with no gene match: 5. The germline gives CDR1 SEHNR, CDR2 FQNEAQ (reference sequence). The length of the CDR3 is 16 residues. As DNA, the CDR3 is TGTGCCAGCAGCCCGGGACAGGGAATCTCTGGAAACACCATATATTTT. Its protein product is CASSPGQGISGNTIYF.

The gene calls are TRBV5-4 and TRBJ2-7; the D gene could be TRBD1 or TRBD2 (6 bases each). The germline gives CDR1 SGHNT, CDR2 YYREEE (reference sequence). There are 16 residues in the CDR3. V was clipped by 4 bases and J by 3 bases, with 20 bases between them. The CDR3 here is CASSADTGTYYYEQYF. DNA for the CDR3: TGTGCCAGCAGCGCGGACACAGGGACTTATTACTACGAGCAGTACTTC. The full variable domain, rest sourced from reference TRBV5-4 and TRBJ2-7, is ETGVTQSPTHLIKTRGQQVTLRCSSQSGHNTVSWYQQALGQGPQFIFQYYREEENGRGNFPPRFSGLQFPNYSSELNVNALELDDSALYLCASSADTGTYYYEQYFGPGTRLTVT.

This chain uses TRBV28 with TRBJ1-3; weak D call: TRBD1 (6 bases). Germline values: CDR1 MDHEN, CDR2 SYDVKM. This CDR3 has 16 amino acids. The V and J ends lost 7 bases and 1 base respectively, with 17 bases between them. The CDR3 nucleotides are TGTGCCAGCAAAGTAGGGACACCGGGTTCTGGAAACACCATATATTTT. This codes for CASKVGTPGSGNTIYF.

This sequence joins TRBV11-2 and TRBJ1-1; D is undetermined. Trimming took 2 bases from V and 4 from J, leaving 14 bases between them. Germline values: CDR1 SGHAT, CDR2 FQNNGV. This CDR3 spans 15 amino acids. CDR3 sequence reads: CASSLQPSDGTEAFF. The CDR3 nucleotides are TGTGCCAGCAGCTTACAGCCTTCGGATGGCACTGAAGCTTTCTTT. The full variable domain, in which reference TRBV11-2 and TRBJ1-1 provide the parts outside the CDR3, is EAGVAQSPRYKIIEKRQSVAFWCNPISGHATLYWYQQILGQGPKLLIQFQNNGVVDDSQLPKDRFSAERLKGVDSTLKIQPAKLEDSAVYLCASSLQPSDGTEAFFGQGTRLTVV.

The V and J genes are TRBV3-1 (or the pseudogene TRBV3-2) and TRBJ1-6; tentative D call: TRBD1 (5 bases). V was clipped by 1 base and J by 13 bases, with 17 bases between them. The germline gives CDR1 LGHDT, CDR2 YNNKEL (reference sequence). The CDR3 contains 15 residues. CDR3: CASSQGGNTPRPLHF. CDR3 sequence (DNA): TGTGCCAGCAGCCAAGGGGGCAATACGCCGCGGCCCCTCCACTTT.

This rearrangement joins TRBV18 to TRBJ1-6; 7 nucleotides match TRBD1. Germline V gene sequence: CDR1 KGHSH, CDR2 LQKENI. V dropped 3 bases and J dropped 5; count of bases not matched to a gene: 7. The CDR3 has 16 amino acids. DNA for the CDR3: TGTGCCAGCTCACCGCTCCCCGGGACAGATAATTCACCCCTCCACTTT. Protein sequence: CASSPLPGTDNSPLHF.

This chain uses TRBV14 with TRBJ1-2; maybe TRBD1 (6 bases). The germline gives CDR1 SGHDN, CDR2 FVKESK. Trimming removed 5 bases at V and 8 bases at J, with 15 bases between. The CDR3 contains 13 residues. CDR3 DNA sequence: TGTGCCAGCAGCTATACAGGGACGGGCGGCTACACCTTC. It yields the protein CASSYTGTGGYTF.

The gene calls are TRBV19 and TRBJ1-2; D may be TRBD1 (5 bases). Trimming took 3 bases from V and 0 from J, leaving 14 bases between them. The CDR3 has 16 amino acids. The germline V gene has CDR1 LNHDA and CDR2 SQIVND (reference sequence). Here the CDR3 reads CASSIMPGGANYGYTF. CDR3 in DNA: TGTGCCAGTAGTATTATGCCCGGGGGAGCTAACTATGGCTACACCTTC.

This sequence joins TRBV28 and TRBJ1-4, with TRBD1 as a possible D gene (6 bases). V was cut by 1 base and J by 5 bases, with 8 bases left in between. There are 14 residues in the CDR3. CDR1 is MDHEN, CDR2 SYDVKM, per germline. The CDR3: CASSLFQGNEKLFF. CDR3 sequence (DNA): TGTGCCAGCAGTTTATTCCAGGGGAATGAAAAACTGTTTTTT.

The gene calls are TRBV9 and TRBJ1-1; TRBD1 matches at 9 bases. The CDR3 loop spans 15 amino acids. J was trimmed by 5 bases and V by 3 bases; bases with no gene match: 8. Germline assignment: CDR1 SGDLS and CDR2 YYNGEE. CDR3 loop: CASSAPQGAGTEAFF. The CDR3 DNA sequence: TGTGCCAGCAGCGCTCCACAGGGGGCAGGGACTGAAGCTTTCTTT.

CDR3 nucleotide sequence: TGTGCCAGCAATCGACAGGGAGACGAGCAGTACTTC. Amino acid sequence: CASNRQGDEQYF. The chain couples TRBV6-5 to TRBJ2-7; 7 bases are a match to TRBD1. Germline V CDR1 and CDR2: MNHEY, SVGAGI. The V segment lost 7 bases and the J segment 5 bases; nucleotides outside the gene matches: 5. The CDR3 is 12 amino acids.

Here the CDR3 reads CASSLGQGANEQYF. CDR3 sequence (DNA): TGTGCCAGCAGCCTCGGACAGGGGGCCAACGAGCAGTACTTC. This chain links TRBV5-4 with TRBJ2-7; 11 bases match TRBD1. The CDR3 runs 14 residues. Germline trimming cut 4 bases from V and 5 bases from J; bases unmatched to any gene: 5. CDR1 is SGHNT and CDR2 is YYREEE in the germline V gene (reference sequence).

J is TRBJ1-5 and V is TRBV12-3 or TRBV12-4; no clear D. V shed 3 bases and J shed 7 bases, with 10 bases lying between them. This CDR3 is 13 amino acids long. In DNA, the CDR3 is TGTGCCAGCAGTTTGACGCAGTCCCAGCCCCAGCATTTT. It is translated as CASSLTQSQPQHF.

The CDR3 reads CASSFPGVAGRNEQYF. The DNA of the CDR3 is TGTGCCAGCAGCTTCCCCGGGGTAGCGGGACGGAACGAGCAGTACTTC. The V gene is TRBV7-9, the J gene TRBJ2-7; 8 bases are shared with TRBD2. Germline CDR1 and CDR2: SEHNR and FQNEAQ (reference sequence). This CDR3 contains 16 residues. The J segment lost 5 bases and the V segment lost 3 bases, leaving 12 bases of the junction unmatched.

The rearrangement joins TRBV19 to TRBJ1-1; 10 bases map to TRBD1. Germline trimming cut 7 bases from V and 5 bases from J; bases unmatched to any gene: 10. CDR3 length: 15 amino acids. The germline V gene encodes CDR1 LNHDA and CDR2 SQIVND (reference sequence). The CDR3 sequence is CASKTPGQGRTEAFF. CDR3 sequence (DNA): TGTGCCAGTAAGACACCGGGACAGGGGAGGACTGAAGCTTTCTTT.

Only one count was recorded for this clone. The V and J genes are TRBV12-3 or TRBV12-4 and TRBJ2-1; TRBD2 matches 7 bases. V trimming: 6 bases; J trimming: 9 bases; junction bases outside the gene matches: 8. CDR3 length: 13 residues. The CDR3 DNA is TGTGCCAGCAGCCCCCGCGGGGGAGCTGAGCAGTTCTTC. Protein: CASSPRGGAEQFF.